The TCR beta chain described here comes from a study of identifying expanded T cells in peripheral blood (dated by TCRdb to the late 2010s). At the level of the whole study: Four technical replicates, made by sequencing separate aliquots from the same pool of genomic DNA, were compared pairwise.

The research as a whole found: The authors expected that biological variance in healthy repertoires might rise further over much longer intervals, such as months to years. Between technical replicates the binomial model flagged roughly 1.1 differentially abundant clones, whereas over roughly two weeks the binomial model flagged about 15 and over about four weeks 19 to 20. Across all healthy-donor time intervals, the beta-binomial model significantly cut both the number of clones called differentially abundant and the false-positive rate. For all healthy donors, the variance in clone template counts between roughly 2-week samples rose significantly as total template count increased.

About this clone: Its antigen specificity is not known. No base quality information exists; no much larger clone differs at one position.

The immunoSEQ Assay, which uses bias-controlled multiplex PCR amplification of genomic DNA, was used to profile TCRbeta CDR3 regions. On the study's bioinformatics: The absolute abundance of each unique TCRbeta CDR3 region was quantified after sequences were collapsed and filtered. Differential abundance was assessed using a binomial (Fisher-equivalent) model and a beta-binomial model in which time-dependent variance fitted from healthy donors was added. Clones with fewer than 5 combined templates were removed, and a clone was called differentially abundant if the clone's Benjamini-Hochberg FDR was below 0.01. Beta-binomial variance was modeled as a function of total template count across the two samples using the form v = (b*log(k)+a)^2. TCRdb re-hosts the immuneACCESS table, in-frame sequences only. Its copies lack some clones; in the studies checked, an unresolved V gene accounts for under half of them, and the cause for the rest is not known. V and J calls and clone size are given by that table; D and trimming were obtained from the DNA. Counted in this sample were over 75,000 clones; about 91% of them appeared once. The ten largest account for roughly 4% of the sample.

Spanning cysteine to phenylalanine, the CDR3 consists of 15 amino acids. Solely the CDR3 DNA is kept, with 45 bases framed from the first base. In the germline V gene, CDR1 corresponds to SGHVS and CDR2 to FNYEAQ. The trim is 5 bases for V and 4 bases for J, with a gap of 14 bases between the germline ends. During the collection period, no infections or other immune events were recorded for the healthy donors. Blood repertoires from healthy donors were used as a training cohort for calibrating time-dependent variance in a beta-binomial model of differential abundance of T-cell clones. The training cohort comprised approximately 10 healthy donors, 3 female and 7 male. An age range of roughly 29 to 64 years, with an average of about 45 years, was recorded for the donors. Whole blood, obtained from a commercial supplier, was collected from each healthy donor at three time points spaced roughly 14 days apart. For immunosequencing, genomic DNA was extracted from whole blood that had not been sorted.

Input material: blood. The chain is assembled from TRBV7-6 and TRBJ2-2; the D gene is possibly TRBD2, with 6 bases matching. The receptor comes from a person between 18 and 75 years old in good health. Here is the DNA: TGTGCCAGCAGCCTTGGGGGGTTGAGCACCGGGGAGCTGTTTTTT. It is translated as CASSLGGLSTGELFF.